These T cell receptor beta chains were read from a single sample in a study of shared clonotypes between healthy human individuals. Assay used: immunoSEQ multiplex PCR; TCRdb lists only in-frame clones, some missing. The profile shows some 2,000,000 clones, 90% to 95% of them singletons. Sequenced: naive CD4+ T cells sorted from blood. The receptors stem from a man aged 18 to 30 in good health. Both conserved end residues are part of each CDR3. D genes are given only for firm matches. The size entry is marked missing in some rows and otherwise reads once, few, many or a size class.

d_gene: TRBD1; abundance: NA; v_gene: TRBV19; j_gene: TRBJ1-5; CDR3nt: TGTGCCAGTAGTATTGGACAGGGTAGGGTTTATAGCAATCAGCCCCAGCATTTT; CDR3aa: CASSIGQGRVYSNQPQHF
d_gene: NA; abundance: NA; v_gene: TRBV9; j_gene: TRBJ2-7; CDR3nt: TGTGCCAGCAGCGTATCCGACTCCCTCGAGCAGTACTTC; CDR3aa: CASSVSDSLEQYF
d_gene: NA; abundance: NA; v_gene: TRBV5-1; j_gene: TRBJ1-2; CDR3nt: TGCGCCAGCAGCCCGGGGGCGGGGACTGCCCAACTAAACTATGGCTACACCTTC; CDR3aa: CASSPGAGTAQLNYGYTF
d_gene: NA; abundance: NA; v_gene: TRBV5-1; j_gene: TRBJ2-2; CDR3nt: TGCGCCAGCAGCTCAGAAGCGAACACCGGGGAGCTGTTTTTT; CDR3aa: CASSSEANTGELFF
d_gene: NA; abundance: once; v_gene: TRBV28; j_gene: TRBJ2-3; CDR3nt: TGTGCCAGCTATTCTCTGGGGCCTTTAGATACGCAGTATTTT; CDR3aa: CASYSLGPLDTQYF
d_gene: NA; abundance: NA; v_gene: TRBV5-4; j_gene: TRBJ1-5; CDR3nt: TGTGCCAGCAGCCGATGGGAGAATAGCAATCAGCCCCAGCATTTT; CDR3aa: CASSRWENSNQPQHF
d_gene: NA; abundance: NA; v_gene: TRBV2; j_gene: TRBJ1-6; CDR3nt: NA; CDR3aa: CASILAVNSPLHF
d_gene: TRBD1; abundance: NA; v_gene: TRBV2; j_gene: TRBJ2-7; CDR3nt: TGTGCCAGCAGTGAATCGACAGGGGCCTACGAGCAGTACTTC; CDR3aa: CASSESTGAYEQYF
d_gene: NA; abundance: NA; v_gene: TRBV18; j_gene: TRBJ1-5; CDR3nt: TGTGCCAGCTCGCCGGACCGGAGCATAAATCAGCCCCAGCATTTT; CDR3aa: CASSPDRSINQPQHF
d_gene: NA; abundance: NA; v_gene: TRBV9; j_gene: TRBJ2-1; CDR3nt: TGTGCCAGCAGCGTAGCTCGTCAGAATGAGCAGTTCTTC; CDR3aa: CASSVARQNEQFF
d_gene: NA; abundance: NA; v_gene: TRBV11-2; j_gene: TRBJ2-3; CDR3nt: TGTGCCAGCAGCTTACGCGCTAGCACAGATACGCAGTATTTT; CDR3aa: CASSLRASTDTQYF
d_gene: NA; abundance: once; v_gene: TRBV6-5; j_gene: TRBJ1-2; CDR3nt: TGTGCCAGCAGTCGCCAGGGTAGTGGCTACACCTTC; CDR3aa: CASSRQGSGYTF
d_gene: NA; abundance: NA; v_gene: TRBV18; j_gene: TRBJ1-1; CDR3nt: TGTGCCAGCTCTCCTAACACTGAAGCTTTCTTT; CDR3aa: CASSPNTEAFF
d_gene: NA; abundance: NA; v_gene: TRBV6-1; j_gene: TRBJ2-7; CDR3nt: TGTGCCAGCAGTGGGGCAGAGCACCTCCCGCACTTC; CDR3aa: CASSGAEHLPHF
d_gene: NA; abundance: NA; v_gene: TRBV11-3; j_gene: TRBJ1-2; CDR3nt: TGTGCCAGCAGCTCCCCCCCTGATGGGGACATTTTTTATGGCTACACCTTC; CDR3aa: CASSSPPDGDIFYGYTF
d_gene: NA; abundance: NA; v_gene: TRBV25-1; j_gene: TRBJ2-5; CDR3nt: TGTGCCAGCAGTGAATATGGGCCGGAGGAGACCCAGTACTTC; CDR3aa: CASSEYGPEETQYF
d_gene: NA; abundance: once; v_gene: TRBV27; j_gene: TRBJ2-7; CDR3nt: TGTGCCAGCAGTTTGGGGCTAGCGAGCACCTACGAGCAGTACTTC; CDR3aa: CASSLGLASTYEQYF
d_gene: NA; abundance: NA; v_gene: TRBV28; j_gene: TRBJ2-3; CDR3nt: TGTGCCAGCAGTTTGGGCGGAAGCACAGATACGCAGTATTTT; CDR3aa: CASSLGGSTDTQYF
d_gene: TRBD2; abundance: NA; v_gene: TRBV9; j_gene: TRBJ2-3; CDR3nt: TGTGCCAGCAGCGTTAGCGGGGGACCCACAGATACGCAGTATTTT; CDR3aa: CASSVSGGPTDTQYF
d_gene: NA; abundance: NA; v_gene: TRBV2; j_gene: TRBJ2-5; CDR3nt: TGTGCCAGCGGTAGGGAGTCTCAAGAGACCCAGTACTTC; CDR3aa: CASGRESQETQYF
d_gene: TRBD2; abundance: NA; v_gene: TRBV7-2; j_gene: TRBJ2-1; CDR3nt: TGTGCCAGCAGCTTAGTTACTAGCGGGATTGAGCAGTTCTTC; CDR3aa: CASSLVTSGIEQFF
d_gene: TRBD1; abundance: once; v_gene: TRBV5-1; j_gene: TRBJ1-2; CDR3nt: TGCGCCAGCAGCTTTTCCACCGGACAGGGCGCTGGCTACACCTTC; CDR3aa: CASSFSTGQGAGYTF
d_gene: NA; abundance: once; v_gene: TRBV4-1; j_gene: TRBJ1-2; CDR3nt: TGCGCCAGCAGCCAAGATAACGCAGCCTATGGAGGTTTCACCTTC; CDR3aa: CASSQDNAAYGGFTF
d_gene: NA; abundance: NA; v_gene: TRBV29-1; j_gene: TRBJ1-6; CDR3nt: TGCAGCGGCAAGGCAGGGACGGTAAATTCACCCCTCCACTTT; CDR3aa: CSGKAGTVNSPLHF
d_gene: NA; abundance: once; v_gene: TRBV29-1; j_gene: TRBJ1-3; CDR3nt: TGCAGCGTTGAAGATATAACAAGTTGGGCCTCTGGAAACACCATATATTTT; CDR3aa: CSVEDITSWASGNTIYF
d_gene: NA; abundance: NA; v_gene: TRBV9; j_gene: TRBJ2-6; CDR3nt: TGTGCCAGCAGGAGACAAGGTGGGGCCAACGTCCTGACTTTC; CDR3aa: CASRRQGGANVLTF
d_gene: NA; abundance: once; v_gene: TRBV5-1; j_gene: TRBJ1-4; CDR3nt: TGCGCCAGCAGCTTGGGCGTCGTAGGGAATGAAAAACTGTTTTTT; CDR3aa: CASSLGVVGNEKLFF
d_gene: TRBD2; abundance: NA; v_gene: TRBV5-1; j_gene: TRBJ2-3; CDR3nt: TGCGCCAGCAGCTTCGGACTAGCGGTTAGCACAGATACGCAGTATTTT; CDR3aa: CASSFGLAVSTDTQYF